Here is one TCR beta chain with its context. Trimming shortened V by 4 bases and J by 7 bases, and 17 bases separated the two germline ends. This CDR3 has 15 residues. Per the germline V gene, CDR1 is SGDLS and CDR2 is YYNGEE. This sample is part of a study of CD8 T cells in Susac syndrome. CD8+ and CD4+ T cells circulating in blood were sequenced for TCR beta. With random hexamers, about 0.45 to 1 ug RNA was reverse transcribed. Across 54 Vbeta and 13 Jbeta, immunoSEQ multiplex PCR amplified TCR beta CDR3. A single record per CDR3 protein comes from TCRdb applying MiXCR to the immunoSEQ multiplex PCR reads. This table holds 160,000 or so distinct CDR3 sequences, roughly 95% found once.

This receptor was identified in a human donor with multiple sclerosis. The specimen was CD8+ T cells from PBMCs. The V and J genes are TRBV9 and TRBJ2-2; D may be TRBD1 (6 bases). This chain's CDR3 is CASSLTGQGIGELFF. CDR3 bases: TGTGCCAGCAGCCTCACGGGGCAGGGGATCGGGGAGCTGTTTTTT.